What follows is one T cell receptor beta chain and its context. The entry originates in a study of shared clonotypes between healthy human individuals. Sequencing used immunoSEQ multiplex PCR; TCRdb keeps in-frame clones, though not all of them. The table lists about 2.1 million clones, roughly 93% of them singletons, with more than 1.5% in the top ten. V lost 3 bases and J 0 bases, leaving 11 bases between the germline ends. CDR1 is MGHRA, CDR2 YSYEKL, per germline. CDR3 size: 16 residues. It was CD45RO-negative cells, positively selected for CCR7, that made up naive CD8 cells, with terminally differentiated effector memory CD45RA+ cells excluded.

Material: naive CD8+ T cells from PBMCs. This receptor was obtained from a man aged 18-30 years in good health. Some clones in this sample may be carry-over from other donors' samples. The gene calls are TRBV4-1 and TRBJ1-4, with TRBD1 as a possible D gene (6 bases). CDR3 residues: CASSQNSGATNEKLFF. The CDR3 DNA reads TGCGCCAGCAGCCAGAATTCAGGGGCAACTAATGAAAAACTGTTTTTT.